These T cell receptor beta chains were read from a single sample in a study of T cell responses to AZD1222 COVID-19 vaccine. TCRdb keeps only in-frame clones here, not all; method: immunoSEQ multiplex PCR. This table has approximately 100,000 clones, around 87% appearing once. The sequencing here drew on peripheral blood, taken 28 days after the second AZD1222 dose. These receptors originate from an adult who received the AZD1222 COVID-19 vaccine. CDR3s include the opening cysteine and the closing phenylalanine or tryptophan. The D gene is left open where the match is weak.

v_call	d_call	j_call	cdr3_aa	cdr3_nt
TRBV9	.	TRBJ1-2	CASSVVGDPDYYGYTF	TGTGCCAGCAGCGTAGTAGGTGACCCTGACTACTATGGCTACACCTTC
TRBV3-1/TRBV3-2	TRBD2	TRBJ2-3	CASSQELSGVSTDTQYF	TGTGCCAGCAGCCAAGAGCTCAGCGGGGTTAGCACAGATACGCAGTATTTT
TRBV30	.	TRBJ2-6	CAWSGPSSGANVLTF	TGTGCCTGGAGTGGACCGAGCTCTGGGGCCAACGTCCTGACTTTC
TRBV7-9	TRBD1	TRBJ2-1	CASGVGTGQFF	TGTGCCAGCGGTGTTGGGACAGGGCAGTTCTTC
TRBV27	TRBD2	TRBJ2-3	CASSLVLAGGTDTQYF	TGTGCCAGCAGTTTAGTGCTAGCGGGCGGCACAGATACGCAGTATTTT
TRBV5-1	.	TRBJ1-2	CASRTGIADNYGYTF	TGCGCCAGCAGGACGGGGATAGCCGATAACTATGGCTACACCTTC
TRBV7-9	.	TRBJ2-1	CASSSSGVEQFF	TGTGCCAGCAGCTCCTCTGGGGTTGAGCAGTTCTTC
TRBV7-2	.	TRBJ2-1	CASRALGLSGEQFF	TGTGCCAGCAGGGCCCTGGGACTGTCTGGTGAGCAGTTCTTC
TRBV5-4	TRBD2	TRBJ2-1	CASSSPGLAGGRSYNEQFF	TGTGCCAGCAGCTCGCCGGGACTAGCGGGAGGGCGATCCTACAATGAGCAGTTCTTC
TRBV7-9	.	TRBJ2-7	CASSSSTEAYEQYF	TGTGCCAGCAGCTCCTCGACAGAGGCCTACGAGCAGTACTTC